A selection of T cell receptor beta chains follows, all from one sample in a study of T cell repertoires in cytomegalovirus infection. No antigens are known for them. TCRdb re-called the reads with MiXCR, one entry per CDR3 protein. Here the sample spans 680,000 or so distinct CDR3 sequences, around 31% being singletons. Here the sequenced sample was cultured PBMCs, taken from culture after CMV antigen stimulation. Receptors originate from a human donor in good health (CMV status not recorded). Some clones in this sample may be carry-over from other donors' samples. The CDR3 runs from the conserved cysteine through the conserved F or W. The D gene is left open where the match is weak. The size of a clone is reported for some rows only, either as once, few or many, or as a class for expanded clones.

j_call: TRBJ2-7
d_call: -
clone_size: few
cdr3_length: 14
v_call: TRBV6-1
cdr3_aa: CASRELRDTYEQYF
cdr3_nt: TGTGCCAGCAGGGAACTCCGGGACACCTACGAGCAGTACTTC

j_call: TRBJ2-7
d_call: -
clone_size: -
cdr3_length: 15
v_call: TRBV20-1
cdr3_aa: CSAEYKHDLVYEQYF
cdr3_nt: TGCAGTGCCGAGTATAAACACGACTTAGTATACGAGCAGTACTTC

j_call: TRBJ2-3
d_call: TRBD2
clone_size: -
cdr3_length: 18
v_call: TRBV14
cdr3_aa: CASTPSRRAGVVTDTQYF
cdr3_nt: TGTGCCAGCACCCCTTCTCGTCGAGCGGGGGTAGTCACAGATACGCAGTATTTT

j_call: TRBJ2-7
d_call: -
clone_size: few
cdr3_length: 13
v_call: TRBV28
cdr3_aa: CASSLTPPGEQYF
cdr3_nt: TGTGCCAGCAGTCTGACTCCCCCGGGGGAGCAGTACTTC

j_call: TRBJ1-6
d_call: -
clone_size: -
cdr3_length: 15
v_call: TRBV7-2
cdr3_aa: CASSLQVAGNSPLHF
cdr3_nt: TGTGCCAGCAGCTTACAGGTGGCCGGTAATTCACCCCTCCACTTT

j_call: TRBJ1-5
d_call: TRBD1
clone_size: few
cdr3_length: 16
v_call: TRBV28
cdr3_aa: CASREQGPFFNQPQHF
cdr3_nt: TGTGCCAGCAGGGAACAGGGGCCTTTTTTCAATCAGCCCCAGCATTTT

j_call: TRBJ1-4
d_call: -
clone_size: -
cdr3_length: 15
v_call: TRBV25-1
cdr3_aa: CASSELGRGGEKLFF
cdr3_nt: TGTGCCAGCAGTGAATTGGGCAGGGGCGGCGAAAAACTGTTTTTT

j_call: TRBJ2-7
d_call: -
clone_size: -
cdr3_length: 17
v_call: TRBV7-9
cdr3_aa: CASSLLLQGWDPYEQYF
cdr3_nt: TGTGCCAGCAGCTTACTGTTACAGGGATGGGACCCCTACGAGCAGTACTTC

j_call: TRBJ2-7
d_call: -
clone_size: -
cdr3_length: 13
v_call: TRBV27
cdr3_aa: CASSFGGWREQYF
cdr3_nt: TGTGCCAGCAGTTTTGGGGGGTGGAGAGAGCAGTACTTC

j_call: TRBJ2-5
d_call: -
clone_size: few
cdr3_length: 15
v_call: TRBV5-4
cdr3_aa: CASSLVDLGVETQYF
cdr3_nt: TGTGCCAGCAGTTTGGTGGATTTAGGAGTAGAGACCCAGTACTTC

j_call: TRBJ1-4
d_call: TRBD1
clone_size: -
cdr3_length: 17
v_call: TRBV5-6
cdr3_aa: CASSLGTGPSTNEKLFF
cdr3_nt: TGTGCCAGCAGCTTGGGGACAGGCCCTTCAACTAATGAAAAACTGTTTTTT

j_call: TRBJ1-1
d_call: TRBD1
clone_size: -
cdr3_length: 13
v_call: TRBV10-2
cdr3_aa: CASTRNRGPEAFF
cdr3_nt: TGCGCCAGCACCCGAAACAGGGGGCCTGAAGCTTTCTTT

j_call: TRBJ2-7
d_call: TRBD2
clone_size: many
cdr3_length: 16
v_call: TRBV7-2
cdr3_aa: CASSARLAGGPHEQYF
cdr3_nt: TGTGCCAGCAGCGCCCGACTAGCGGGAGGGCCCCACGAGCAGTACTTC

j_call: TRBJ2-7
d_call: TRBD2
clone_size: many
cdr3_length: 14
v_call: TRBV7-2
cdr3_aa: CASSFEAGEYEQYF
cdr3_nt: TGTGCCAGCAGCTTTGAAGCGGGAGAATACGAGCAGTACTTC

j_call: TRBJ2-7
d_call: TRBD2
clone_size: many
cdr3_length: 18
v_call: TRBV7-2
cdr3_aa: CASSLRVYRDYSSYEQYF
cdr3_nt: TGTGCCAGCAGCTTACGTGTATATCGGGACTACTCCTCCTACGAGCAGTACTTC

j_call: TRBJ1-3
d_call: -
clone_size: -
cdr3_length: 15
v_call: TRBV9
cdr3_aa: CASSPQQFSGNTIYF
cdr3_nt: TGTGCCAGCAGCCCCCAACAGTTCTCTGGAAACACCATATATTTT

j_call: TRBJ1-3
d_call: -
clone_size: many
cdr3_length: 16
v_call: TRBV7-2
cdr3_aa: CASSLESTVSGNTIYF
cdr3_nt: TGTGCCAGCAGCTTAGAATCGACAGTCTCTGGAAACACCATATATTTT

j_call: TRBJ2-3
d_call: -
clone_size: few
cdr3_length: 14
v_call: TRBV5-6
cdr3_aa: CASMLLQPADTQYF
cdr3_nt: TGTGCCAGCATGCTTTTACAACCAGCGGATACGCAGTATTTT

j_call: TRBJ1-5
d_call: TRBD1
clone_size: few
cdr3_length: 16
v_call: TRBV12-3/TRBV12-4
cdr3_aa: CASSPRQGIPNQPQHF
cdr3_nt: TGTGCCAGCAGCCCCCGACAGGGGATCCCCAATCAGCCCCAGCATTTT

j_call: TRBJ2-1
d_call: TRBD2
clone_size: few
cdr3_length: 15
v_call: TRBV20-1
cdr3_aa: CSARFGGGPGNEQFF
cdr3_nt: TGCAGTGCTAGATTCGGGGGAGGGCCGGGGAATGAGCAGTTCTTC

j_call: TRBJ2-5
d_call: -
clone_size: few
cdr3_length: 12
v_call: TRBV19
cdr3_aa: CASSIGRETQYF
cdr3_nt: TGTGCCAGTAGTATTGGACGGGAGACCCAGTACTTC

j_call: TRBJ2-5
d_call: -
clone_size: -
cdr3_length: 16
v_call: TRBV4-2
cdr3_aa: CASSQHAGTPVGTQYF
cdr3_nt: TGTGCCAGCAGCCAACACGCCGGGACCCCTGTTGGGACCCAGTACTTC

j_call: TRBJ2-6
d_call: -
clone_size: -
cdr3_length: 15
v_call: TRBV7-6
cdr3_aa: CASSLQGTGANVLTF
cdr3_nt: TGTGCCAGCAGCTTGCAGGGAACTGGGGCCAACGTCCTGACTTTC

j_call: TRBJ2-1
d_call: -
clone_size: -
cdr3_length: 16
v_call: TRBV2
cdr3_aa: CASSELRPTSYNEQFF
cdr3_nt: TGTGCCAGCAGTGAATTACGTCCCACCTCCTACAACGAGCAGTTCTTC

j_call: TRBJ1-5
d_call: -
clone_size: many
cdr3_length: 14
v_call: TRBV7-6
cdr3_aa: CASSRAGGEEPQHF
cdr3_nt: TGTGCCAGCAGCCGAGCGGGGGGTGAGGAGCCCCAGCATTTT

j_call: TRBJ2-1
d_call: TRBD1
clone_size: many
cdr3_length: 15
v_call: TRBV7-2
cdr3_aa: CASSFRDRGLNEQFF
cdr3_nt: TGTGCCAGCAGCTTCCGGGACAGGGGGCTGAATGAGCAGTTCTTC

j_call: TRBJ1-2
d_call: TRBD1
clone_size: few
cdr3_length: 15
v_call: TRBV10-3
cdr3_aa: CATAQGDRGDYGYTF
cdr3_nt: TGTGCCACCGCCCAAGGGGACAGGGGTGACTATGGCTACACCTTC

j_call: TRBJ2-7
d_call: TRBD2
clone_size: many
cdr3_length: 19
v_call: TRBV7-8
cdr3_aa: CASSPLGLAEPKTPHEQYF
cdr3_nt: TGTGCCAGCAGCCCGCTGGGACTAGCGGAGCCCAAAACCCCCCACGAGCAGTACTTC

j_call: TRBJ1-3
d_call: -
clone_size: few
cdr3_length: 14
v_call: TRBV7-9
cdr3_aa: CASSDRKAGNTIYF
cdr3_nt: TGTGCCAGCAGCGACAGAAAGGCTGGAAACACCATATATTTT

j_call: TRBJ1-6
d_call: -
clone_size: many
cdr3_length: 17
v_call: TRBV6-1
cdr3_aa: CASSEENRELKDSPLHF
cdr3_nt: TGTGCCAGCAGTGAAGAGAACAGGGAGTTAAAAGATTCACCCCTCCACTTT

j_call: TRBJ2-5
d_call: -
clone_size: -
cdr3_length: 14
v_call: TRBV9
cdr3_aa: CASSVGGVSETQYF
cdr3_nt: TGTGCCAGCAGCGTAGGGGGGGTCTCAGAGACCCAGTACTTC

j_call: TRBJ1-2
d_call: -
clone_size: few
cdr3_length: 12
v_call: TRBV7-9
cdr3_aa: CASSGSSYGYTF
cdr3_nt: TGTGCCAGCTCGGGATCCTCCTATGGCTACACCTTC

j_call: TRBJ1-5
d_call: -
clone_size: many
cdr3_length: 13
v_call: TRBV7-2
cdr3_aa: CASSLAVGPAQHF
cdr3_nt: TGTGCCAGCAGCTTAGCTGTTGGGCCGGCCCAGCATTTT

j_call: TRBJ2-3
d_call: -
clone_size: -
cdr3_length: 15
v_call: TRBV10-3
cdr3_aa: CAISESTGRVDTQYF
cdr3_nt: TGTGCCATCAGTGAGTCGACAGGGAGGGTAGATACGCAGTATTTT

j_call: TRBJ2-3
d_call: -
clone_size: once
cdr3_length: 14
v_call: TRBV28
cdr3_aa: CASRKDPSTDTQYF
cdr3_nt: TGTGCCAGCAGAAAGGACCCTAGCACAGATACGCAGTATTTT

j_call: TRBJ2-3
d_call: TRBD2
clone_size: -
cdr3_length: 17
v_call: TRBV7-6
cdr3_aa: CASSTRSSGGGSDTQYF
cdr3_nt: TGTGCCAGCAGCACCCGGTCTAGCGGGGGGGGATCAGATACGCAGTATTTT

j_call: TRBJ2-1
d_call: -
clone_size: few
cdr3_length: 15
v_call: TRBV5-4
cdr3_aa: CASSGDSSSYNEQFF
cdr3_nt: TGTGCCAGCAGCGGTGACTCGAGCTCCTACAATGAGCAGTTCTTC

j_call: TRBJ2-1
d_call: -
clone_size: -
cdr3_length: 16
v_call: TRBV18
cdr3_aa: CASSPVDPQLNNEQFF
cdr3_nt: TGTGCCAGCTCACCCGTCGATCCACAGTTAAACAATGAGCAGTTCTTC

j_call: TRBJ2-1
d_call: TRBD1
clone_size: -
cdr3_length: 16
v_call: TRBV27
cdr3_aa: CASSLTGTGAYNEQFF
cdr3_nt: TGTGCCAGCAGTTTGACCGGGACAGGAGCGTACAATGAGCAGTTCTTC

j_call: TRBJ1-2
d_call: -
clone_size: -
cdr3_length: 15
v_call: TRBV27
cdr3_aa: CASSTAPGPIYGYTF
cdr3_nt: TGTGCCAGCAGTACGGCGCCCGGACCAATCTATGGCTACACCTTC

j_call: TRBJ2-2
d_call: -
clone_size: many
cdr3_length: 17
v_call: TRBV12-3/TRBV12-4
cdr3_aa: CASWGAIQRGYTGELFF
cdr3_nt: TGTGCCAGCTGGGGGGCCATCCAACGGGGTTACACCGGGGAGCTGTTTTTT

j_call: TRBJ1-1
d_call: TRBD1
clone_size: many
cdr3_length: 16
v_call: TRBV7-6
cdr3_aa: CASSARDRGQDTEAFF
cdr3_nt: TGTGCCAGCAGCGCCCGGGACAGGGGGCAAGACACTGAAGCTTTCTTT

j_call: TRBJ2-1
d_call: TRBD1
clone_size: few
cdr3_length: 14
v_call: TRBV11-2
cdr3_aa: CASSSDRGEGEQFF
cdr3_nt: TGTGCCAGCAGCTCGGACAGGGGAGAGGGTGAGCAGTTCTTC

j_call: TRBJ2-1
d_call: -
clone_size: -
cdr3_length: 16
v_call: TRBV18
cdr3_aa: CASSPTSPSQSDEQFF
cdr3_nt: TGTGCCAGCTCACCCACGTCCCCTAGTCAGTCGGATGAGCAGTTCTTC

j_call: TRBJ2-5
d_call: -
clone_size: -
cdr3_length: 13
v_call: TRBV18
cdr3_aa: CASSPMLQETQYF
cdr3_nt: TGTGCCAGCTCACCAATGTTGCAAGAGACCCAGTACTTC

j_call: TRBJ2-3
d_call: TRBD1
clone_size: -
cdr3_length: 15
v_call: TRBV27
cdr3_aa: CASSPGTGTVDTQYF
cdr3_nt: TGTGCCAGCAGTCCGGGGACAGGGACAGTGGATACGCAGTATTTT

j_call: TRBJ2-5
d_call: TRBD2
clone_size: few
cdr3_length: 12
v_call: TRBV20-1
cdr3_aa: CSARDPTSGEYF
cdr3_nt: TGCAGTGCTAGAGATCCCACTAGCGGAGAGTACTTC

j_call: TRBJ2-6
d_call: -
clone_size: -
cdr3_length: 15
v_call: TRBV28
cdr3_aa: CASSSVGSGANVLTF
cdr3_nt: TGTGCCAGCAGTTCCGTGGGCTCTGGGGCCAACGTCCTGACTTTC

j_call: TRBJ2-1
d_call: TRBD2
clone_size: -
cdr3_length: 13
v_call: TRBV7-9
cdr3_aa: CATGGSGGPEQFF
cdr3_nt: TGTGCCACGGGGGGTAGCGGGGGGCCAGAGCAGTTCTTC

j_call: TRBJ2-1
d_call: TRBD2
clone_size: many
cdr3_length: 16
v_call: TRBV7-2
cdr3_aa: CASSLVIAGGQDEQFF
cdr3_nt: TGTGCCAGCAGCTTAGTCATAGCGGGGGGGCAGGATGAGCAGTTCTTC

j_call: TRBJ1-2
d_call: TRBD1
clone_size: -
cdr3_length: 19
v_call: TRBV5-6
cdr3_aa: CASSLGREAWDREGYGYTF
cdr3_nt: TGTGCCAGCAGCTTGGGGCGTGAAGCTTGGGACAGGGAAGGGTATGGCTACACCTTC

j_call: TRBJ1-6
d_call: -
clone_size: few
cdr3_length: 18
v_call: TRBV4-3
cdr3_aa: CASSQDVEDSHYNSPLHF
cdr3_nt: TGCGCCAGCAGCCAAGACGTTGAGGACAGCCACTATAATTCACCCCTCCACTTT

j_call: TRBJ2-7
d_call: -
clone_size: -
cdr3_length: 14
v_call: TRBV4-2
cdr3_aa: CASSQGTTAYEQYF
cdr3_nt: TGTGCCAGCAGCCAAGGAACGACAGCCTACGAGCAGTACTTC

j_call: TRBJ1-5
d_call: -
clone_size: few
cdr3_length: 14
v_call: TRBV12-3/TRBV12-4
cdr3_aa: CASRPEGDGQPQHF
cdr3_nt: TGTGCCAGCAGACCCGAGGGGGATGGGCAGCCCCAGCATTTT